These 20 T cell receptor beta chains were sequenced from one sample in a study of blood T cells in healthy people across ages. A J-beta primer mix and a sample-barcoded 5' primer were used in a second PCR of roughly 6 to 11 cycles. TCRdb re-called the 5' RACE reads with MiXCR, one entry per CDR3 protein. The table includes 650,000 to 800,000 distinct CDR3 sequences, around 45% detected once. The sample comprised blood. These receptors were obtained from a man aged 60 to 69 in good health.

This clonotype was counted ten times or more. The chain joins TRBV7-2 to TRBJ2-7; the match to TRBD1 covers 8 bases. Germline CDR1 reads SGHTA; CDR2 reads FQGNSA. Losses at the gene ends were 5 bases for V and 3 bases for J; bases not matched to a gene: 6. The CDR3 totals 14 residues. CDR3 residues: CASSPRTGIYEQYF. For the CDR3, the DNA is TGTGCCAGCAGCCCTAGGACAGGGATCTACGAGCAGTACTTC.

V is TRBV5-1 and J is TRBJ1-6; D is ambiguous. V was clipped by 6 bases and J by 9 bases, with 10 bases between them. This CDR3 region has 12 residues. Germline-derived CDR1 and CDR2 are SGHRS and YFSETQ. The CDR3 here is CASNLEGSPLHF. DNA for the CDR3: TGCGCCAGCAACCTGGAGGGTTCACCCCTCCACTTT. The full variable domain, with the rest looked up from reference TRBV5-1 and TRBJ1-6, is KAGVTQTPRYLIKTRGQQVTLSCSPISGHRSVSWYQQTPGQGLQFLFEYFSETQRNKGNFPGRFSGRQFSNSRSEMNVSTLELGDSALYLCASNLEGSPLHFGNGTRLTVT.

This clonotype showed up just a few times. This chain connects TRBV7-9 to TRBJ2-1; no clear D. The CDR3 spans 14 residues. Germline CDR1 SEHNR, CDR2 FQNEAQ (reference sequence). V gave up 3 bases and J gave up 3 bases, with 9 bases separating them. The CDR3 coding sequence is TGTGCCAGCAGCTTCTCCCCTGGCTACAATGAGCAGTTCTTC. Its translation: CASSFSPGYNEQFF.

The gene calls are TRBV10-3 and TRBJ2-1, with 12 bases that match TRBD2. Germline lookup yields CDR1 ENHRY and CDR2 SYGVKD. V shed 6 bases and J 7 bases; nucleotides not matched to a gene: 4. This CDR3 contains 14 residues. CDR3 in amino acids: CAISRTSGENEQFF. The DNA of the CDR3 is TGTGCCATCAGCCGGACTAGCGGGGAGAATGAGCAGTTCTTC.

This clonotype was observed many times. CDR3: CSVGGLRDTYEQYF. The CDR3 DNA sequence: TGCAGCGTTGGGGGACTGAGGGATACCTACGAGCAGTACTTC. The J gene is TRBJ2-7, the V gene TRBV29-1, with a possible D match to TRBD2 (6 bases). The CDR3 runs 14 residues. V was trimmed by 4 bases and J by 2 bases, leaving 15 bases between them. In germline, CDR1 is SQVTM, CDR2 ANQGSEA.

This clonotype was found many times. J is TRBJ2-1 and V is TRBV10-3; D remains unclear. With 3 bases removed from V and 5 bases from J, the gap between germline ends came to 14 bases. The CDR3 sequence is 15 residues long. Germline CDR1 is ENHRY and CDR2 is SYGVKD. The CDR3 bases are TGTGCCATCAGTGATAACGCTAGGGCGAACAATGAGCAGTTCTTC. This encodes CAISDNARANNEQFF.

This rearrangement joins TRBV9 to TRBJ2-7; D remains ambiguous. The J call may not be correct, given that the DNA end is closer to TRBJ2-5. Germline CDR1 and CDR2: SGDLS and YYNGEE. The CDR3 runs to 13 residues. CDR3 nucleotide sequence: TGTGCCAGCAGCCCCCCCCACGGGGAGACCCAGTACTTC. Its protein product is CASSPPHGETQYF.

The chain combines TRBV3-1 with TRBJ1-2; D gene ambiguous. The V end lost 3 bases, the J end lost 3 bases, and 20 bases lay between the germline ends. CDR1 is LGHDT and CDR2 is YNNKEL in the germline V gene (reference sequence). This CDR3 spans 17 amino acids. The CDR3 region is CASSHTILANRDYGYTF. The CDR3 DNA reads TGTGCCAGCAGCCACACGATTTTGGCAAACAGAGACTATGGCTACACCTTC.

The chain uses TRBV12-3 or TRBV12-4 and TRBJ2-1; 11 bases are shared with TRBD2. The CDR3 runs 16 residues. Trimming took 1 base from V and 9 from J; bases not matched to a gene: 8. CDR3 bases: TGTGCCAGCAGTTTAGGTAGCGGGGGGGCTGGCCTTGAGCAGTTCTTC. Its translation: CASSLGSGGAGLEQFF.

This clonotype was seen repeatedly, ten times or more. The rearrangement links TRBV12-3 or TRBV12-4 to TRBJ2-5; D unclear. Between the trimmed V and J ends, which lost 5 bases and 0 bases, there was a span of 10 bases. CDR3 length equals 14 residues. CDR3 sequence: CASSPRGYQETQYF. The CDR3 DNA follows: TGTGCCAGCAGTCCACGTGGCTACCAAGAGACCCAGTACTTC.

The gene calls are TRBV5-1 and TRBJ2-3; TRBD2 aligns across 7 bases. There are 14 residues in the CDR3. V was pared by 6 bases and J by 6 bases, with 10 bases of the junction left unmatched. Germline V gene data show CDR1 as SGHRS and CDR2 as YFSETQ. The DNA of the CDR3 is TGCGCCAGCAAATTAGGAAGGGAGGGGGATACGCAGTATTTT. Translated: CASKLGREGDTQYF.

The chain carries TRBV6-2 or TRBV6-3 and TRBJ1-5; D ambiguous. Per germline, CDR1 MNHEY and CDR2 SVGEGT. The V end lost 7 bases, the J end lost 4 bases, and 8 bases lay between the germline ends. The CDR3 extends over 12 amino acids. In nucleotides, the CDR3 is TGTGCCAGCAACCACCCGAATCAGCCCCAGCATTTT. This sequence encodes CASNHPNQPQHF.

This sequence joins TRBV20-1 and TRBJ2-5, with D possibly TRBD2 on 7 matching bases. Trimming left V 1 base short and J 6 bases short, with 15 bases between. This CDR3 spans 14 amino acids. CDR1 is DFQATT, CDR2 SNEGSKA, per germline (reference sequence). The chain's CDR3 is CSARGRGGAKTQYF. The CDR3 nucleotides read TGCAGTGCTAGAGGAAGGGGGGGGGCAAAGACCCAGTACTTC.

The J gene is TRBJ1-1, the V gene TRBV12-3 or TRBV12-4; D unclear. Trimming cost V 6 bases and J 7 bases, with 12 bases left between them. This CDR3 has 12 residues. The CDR3 DNA reads TGTGCCAGCAGCCTGCGGCGGATTGAAGCTTTCTTT. It translates to CASSLRRIEAFF.

The V gene is TRBV20-1, the J gene TRBJ2-7, with 7 bases identical to TRBD1. V lost 1 base to trimming and J lost 4 bases; unmatched junction nucleotides: 7. The CDR3 contains 14 residues. Germline V lookup: CDR1 DFQATT, CDR2 SNEGSKA (reference sequence). The CDR3 region is CSARARGSGYEQYF. In DNA form, the CDR3 reads TGCAGTGCTAGAGCCAGGGGGTCAGGGTACGAGCAGTACTTC.

The chain couples TRBV10-3 to TRBJ2-7; 7 bases align to TRBD2. Germline CDR1 reads ENHRY; CDR2 reads SYGVKD. The CDR3 runs 15 residues. The V and J ends lost 2 bases and 4 bases, in that order; junction bases with no gene match: 8. The CDR3 is CAISEPASGPYEQYF. The CDR3, as DNA: TGTGCCATCAGTGAGCCAGCTAGCGGACCATACGAGCAGTACTTC.

This clonotype was seen only a few times. The V gene is TRBV6-5, the J gene TRBJ1-2, with 7 bases fitting TRBD1. The J segment lost 6 bases and the V segment lost 5 bases, leaving 15 bases of the junction unmatched. The CDR3 covers 16 residues. Germline CDR1 reads MNHEY; CDR2 reads SVGAGI. CDR3 bases: TGTGCCAGCAGTATACAGGGGTCACTGCCTCACGATGGCTACACCTTC. This translates into CASSIQGSLPHDGYTF.

The chain couples TRBV28 to TRBJ2-1; possibly TRBD1 for D (7 bases). The CDR3 covers 19 residues. Trimming removed 4 bases at V and 1 base at J, with 23 bases between. The germline V gene has CDR1 MDHEN and CDR2 SYDVKM. The CDR3 DNA reads TGTGCCAGCAGTTCCCCGAGACAGGGCTTTGGAGGGTCCTACAATGAGCAGTTCTTC. Its protein product is CASSSPRQGFGGSYNEQFF.

This chain links TRBV18 with TRBJ2-5, with D uncertain. Looked up from germline, CDR1 is KGHSH and CDR2 is LQKENI. This CDR3 is 15 amino acids long. The V and J ends lost 4 bases and 4 bases respectively, with 16 bases between them. CDR3: CASSRRSTSGETQYF. As DNA, the CDR3 is TGTGCCAGCTCACGTAGGAGCACCTCGGGAGAGACCCAGTACTTC.

The gene calls are TRBV6-2 or TRBV6-3 and TRBJ2-4; D unclear. The V gene's germline CDR1 is MNHEY and CDR2 SVGEGT. CDR3 size: 13 residues. Trimming left V 2 bases short and J 4 bases short, with 6 bases between. CDR3 residues: CASSYSVKNIQYF. CDR3 nucleotide sequence: TGTGCCAGCAGTTACAGTGTGAAAAACATTCAGTACTTC.